The clone carrying this TCR beta chain was seen only a few times. The antigen is not known. TCRalpha and TCRbeta libraries used 5'RACE with constant-segment primers and UMIs. Each CDR3 protein gets one entry after TCRdb re-called the 5' RACE reads with MiXCR. The sample yields tens of thousands of distinct CDR3 sequences, around 13% seen once. This sample is drawn from a study of T-cell memory formation after mild COVID-19. Whole-study results and caveats: Clones contracting day 15 to 85 were balanced CD4/CD8; later expanders leaned CD4+.

V was clipped by 6 bases and J by 3 bases, with 12 bases between them. Germline V lookup: CDR1 SEHNR, CDR2 FQNEAQ (reference sequence). The CDR3 totals 13 residues. The chain is built from TRBV7-9 and TRBJ2-7; D may correspond to TRBD1 or TRBD2 (5 bases each). This receptor was obtained from a man aged 18 to 29 who had mild COVID-19 (a few samples of this study predate the infection). Cell type and time point are not known. Sequencing was carried out using PBMCs or a T cell subset sorted from them (not recorded which). CDR3 amino acids: CASSSRDGYEQYF. The CDR3, as DNA: TGTGCCAGCAGTTCCCGGGACGGCTACGAGCAGTACTTC.